This T cell receptor beta chain was observed in a study of cytomegalovirus exposure and HLA in healthy donors. Here immunoSEQ multiplex PCR was the method, and the copy in TCRdb shows in-frame clones only, minus some. Counted here are around 170,000 clones, about 85% occurring once; the ten biggest clones make up about 15%. The V gene end was trimmed by 5 bases and the J gene end by 2 bases; junction bases not matched to a gene: 6. Germline CDR1 SGDLS, CDR2 YYNGEE. There are 14 residues in the CDR3. The J gene is TRBJ1-2, the V gene TRBV9; 7 bases line up with TRBD1. Sequenced sample: PBMCs. The sequence was collected from a young man in good health and CMV-seropositive. Here the CDR3 reads CASSRSRGNYGYTF. CDR3 nucleotides: TGTGCCAGCAGTCGTAGCAGGGGGAACTATGGCTACACCTTC. The full variable domain, its missing parts supplied by reference TRBV9 and TRBJ1-2, is DSGVTQTPKHLITATGQRVTLRCSPRSGDLSVYWYQQSLDQGLQFLIQYYNGEERAKGNILERFSAQQFPDLHSELNLSSLELGDSALYFCASSRSRGNYGYTFGSGTRLTVV.